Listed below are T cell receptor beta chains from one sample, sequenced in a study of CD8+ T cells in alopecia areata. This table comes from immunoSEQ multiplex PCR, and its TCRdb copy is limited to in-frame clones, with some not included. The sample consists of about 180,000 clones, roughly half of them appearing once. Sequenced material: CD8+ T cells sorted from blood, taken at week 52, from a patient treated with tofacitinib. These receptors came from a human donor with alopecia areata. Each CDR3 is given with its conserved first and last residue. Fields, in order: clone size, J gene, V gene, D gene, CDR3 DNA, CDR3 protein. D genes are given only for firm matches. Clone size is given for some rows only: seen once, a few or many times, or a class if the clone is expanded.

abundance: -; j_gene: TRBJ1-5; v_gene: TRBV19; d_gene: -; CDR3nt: TGTGCCAGTAGTTCGAATTGGCAGCCCCAGCATTTT; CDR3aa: CASSSNWQPQHF
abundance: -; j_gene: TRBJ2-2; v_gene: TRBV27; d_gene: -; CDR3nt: TGTGCCAGCAGTCGGCCGAACACCGGGGAGCTGTTTTTT; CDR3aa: CASSRPNTGELFF
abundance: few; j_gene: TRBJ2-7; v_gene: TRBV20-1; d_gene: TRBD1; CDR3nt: TGCTGGGACAGGGGGACCGAGCAGTACTTC; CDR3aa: CWDRGTEQYF
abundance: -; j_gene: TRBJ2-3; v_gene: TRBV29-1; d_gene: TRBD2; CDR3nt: TGCAGCGTCGCGGGATTGGCTAGCGGGGGGACCTCAGATACGCAGTATTTT; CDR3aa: CSVAGLASGGTSDTQYF
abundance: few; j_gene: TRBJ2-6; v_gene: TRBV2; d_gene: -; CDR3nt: TGTGCCAGCAGTTGGCGGGACTCTGGGGCCAACGTCCTGACTTTC; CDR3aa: CASSWRDSGANVLTF
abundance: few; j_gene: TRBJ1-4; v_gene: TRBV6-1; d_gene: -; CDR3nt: TGTGCCAGCACATCTCCGGAGAAAAATGAAAAACTGTTTTTT; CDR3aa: CASTSPEKNEKLFF
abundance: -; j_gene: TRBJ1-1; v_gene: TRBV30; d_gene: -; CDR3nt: TGTGCCTGGAGTCGGGGGAAATGGATGAACACTGAAGCTTTCTTT; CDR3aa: CAWSRGKWMNTEAFF
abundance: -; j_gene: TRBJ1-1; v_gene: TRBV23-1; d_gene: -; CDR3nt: TGCGCCAGCAGCCCTCGGAAGGGGCACACTGAAGCTTTCTTT; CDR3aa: CASSPRKGHTEAFF
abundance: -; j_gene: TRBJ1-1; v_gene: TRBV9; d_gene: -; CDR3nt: TGTGCCAGCAGCCCCAGGGGCAACACTGAAGCTTTCTTT; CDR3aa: CASSPRGNTEAFF
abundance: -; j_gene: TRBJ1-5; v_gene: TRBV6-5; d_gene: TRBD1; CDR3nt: TGTGCCAGCAGTTGGACAGGGCATCAGCCCCAGCATTTT; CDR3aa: CASSWTGHQPQHF
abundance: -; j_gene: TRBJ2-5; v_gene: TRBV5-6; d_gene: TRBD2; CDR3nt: TGTGCCAGCAGCGATATTAACCCCGGGACTAGCGAAGAGACCCAGTACTTC; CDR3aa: CASSDINPGTSEETQYF
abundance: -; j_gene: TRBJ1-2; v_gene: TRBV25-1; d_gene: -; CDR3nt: TGTGCCAGCAGAGATACTGCGGATGGCTACACCTTT; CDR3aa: CASRDTADGYTF
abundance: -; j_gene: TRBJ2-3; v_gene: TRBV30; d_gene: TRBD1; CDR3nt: TGTGCCTGGGATGACTCAGGGGGTACGCAGTATTTT; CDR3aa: CAWDDSGGTQYF